These T cell receptor beta chains were read from a single sample in a study of CD4 T cells in relation to SARS-CoV-2 and coronaviruses. This table comes from immunoSEQ multiplex PCR, and its TCRdb copy is limited to in-frame clones, with some not included. The table records roughly 30,000 clones, 76% of them present only once. Antigens of these TCRs are unknown. The specimen was CD4+ T cells from PBMCs, cultured in vitro. The receptors here all came from a human donor in good health. The CDR3 runs from the conserved cysteine through the conserved F or W. D genes are given only for firm matches. Clone size is given for some rows only: seen once, a few or many times, or a class if the clone is expanded.

clone size	V gene	D gene	J gene	CDR3 DNA	CDR3 protein
.	TRBV19	.	TRBJ1-3	TGTGCCAGTAGTGCCACCTATCACGGGAGCTCTGGAAACACCATATATTTT	CASSATYHGSSGNTIYF
.	TRBV19	TRBD1	TRBJ2-2	TGTGCTACAGGGGGCAAGGGCGGGGAGCTGTTTTTT	CATGGKGGELFF
.	TRBV5-4	TRBD1	TRBJ2-7	TGTGCCAGCAGCTTGACCGGGACAGCCGAGCAGTACTTC	CASSLTGTAEQYF
.	TRBV3-1/TRBV3-2	TRBD2	TRBJ2-1	TGTGCCAGCACATCGACTAGCGGGCCCATCTACAATGAGCAGTTCTTC	CASTSTSGPIYNEQFF
few	TRBV6-5	.	TRBJ1-1	TGTGCCACCTCACTCATCCGGGACAAGAACACTGAAGCTTTCTTT	CATSLIRDKNTEAFF
.	TRBV13	TRBD2	TRBJ2-3	TGTGCCAGCAGCTTAGGCCGGTGGTCTCCCGGGGGGGGGAGCACAGATACGCAGTATTTT	CASSLGRWSPGGGSTDTQYF
.	TRBV9	.	TRBJ2-1	TGTGCCAGCAGCCCGGGAGTGGGGGGCAATGAGCAGTTCTTC	CASSPGVGGNEQFF
.	TRBV30	.	TRBJ1-2	TGTGCCTGGAGTTCCGGACATGCCTATGGCTACACCTTC	CAWSSGHAYGYTF
.	TRBV5-1	TRBD1	TRBJ1-2	TGCGCCAGCAGCTTGTCCGCGAGACAGGGGGGAGCTGGCTACACCTTC	CASSLSARQGGAGYTF
.	TRBV2	.	TRBJ2-7	TGTGCCAGCAGTTTGGGACACCCTACAGTTGGCTACGAGCAGTACTTC	CASSLGHPTVGYEQYF
.	TRBV9	.	TRBJ2-7	TGTGCCAGCAGCGTAGAATCTAGATCCTACGAGCAGTACTTC	CASSVESRSYEQYF
once	TRBV18	TRBD2	TRBJ2-6	TGTGCCAGCTCACCTCCGGGAGGGGCTGGGGCCAACGTCCTGACTTTC	CASSPPGGAGANVLTF
.	TRBV7-9	.	TRBJ2-1	TGTGCCAGCAGTAAAAGCCGGGTGGGGGACAATGAGCAGTTCTTC	CASSKSRVGDNEQFF
once	TRBV12-3/TRBV12-4	.	TRBJ1-2	TGTGCCAGCAGCCCAGGGCTCTATGGCTACACCTTC	CASSPGLYGYTF
.	TRBV3-1/TRBV3-2	TRBD2	TRBJ2-1	TGTGCCAGCAGCCAAGGTGCAGCGGGGGGATACAATGAGCAGTTCTTC	CASSQGAAGGYNEQFF
.	TRBV19	TRBD1	TRBJ1-1	TGTGCCAGTTTTTGGGGGACAGGGGACGTGAACACTGAAGCTTTCTTT	CASFWGTGDVNTEAFF
.	TRBV6-5	TRBD2	TRBJ2-1	TGTGCCAGCAGTTACAGTAGCGGGAGTGGAAATGAGCAGTTCTTC	CASSYSSGSGNEQFF
.	TRBV19	TRBD1	TRBJ1-4	TGTGCCAGCCTCGGGACAGCGAATGAAAAACTGTTTTTT	CASLGTANEKLFF
.	TRBV11-2	.	TRBJ2-7	TGTGCCAGCAGCTTCGGAAGGGGCTACGAGCAGTACTTC	CASSFGRGYEQYF
.	TRBV5-4	.	TRBJ1-2	TGTGCCAGCAGCCCGGGACCGCGGGGGGAGGCAAATCACTATGGCTACACCTTC	CASSPGPRGEANHYGYTF
.	TRBV5-1	.	TRBJ2-7	TGCGCCAGCAGCTTGGCGCAGGGTGGGTACGAGCAGTACTTC	CASSLAQGGYEQYF
.	TRBV6-5	.	TRBJ2-5	TGTGCCAGCAGTTTACAGGCGACCCACGAGACCCAGTACTTC	CASSLQATHETQYF
.	TRBV4-3	TRBD2	TRBJ2-3	TGCGCCAGCAGCCAACGATCCAGCGGGGCTAGCACAGATACGCAGTATTTT	CASSQRSSGASTDTQYF
.	TRBV6-2/TRBV6-3	TRBD2	TRBJ2-1	TGTGCCAGCAGTTCTAGCGGGCCCTACAATGAGCAGTTCTTC	CASSSSGPYNEQFF
once	TRBV6-5	.	TRBJ2-7	TGTGCCAGCAGTTACTCGACAGCCTTGTCCTACGAGCAGTACTTC	CASSYSTALSYEQYF
.	TRBV5-4	.	TRBJ2-6	TGTGCCAGCAGCCCCGACCTACACTCTGGGGCCAACGTCCTGACTTTC	CASSPDLHSGANVLTF
.	TRBV4-1	.	TRBJ1-3	TGCGCCAGCAGCCAAGATCCAGGGAGAGGAAACACCATATATTTT	CASSQDPGRGNTIYF
once	TRBV12-3/TRBV12-4	.	TRBJ2-7	TGTGCCAGCAGTAGTTTAGCCCACGAGCAGTACTTC	CASSSLAHEQYF
.	TRBV9	.	TRBJ2-1	TGTGCCAGCAGCGTAGGAGGGCCCCGATTACCCAATGAGCAGTTCTTC	CASSVGGPRLPNEQFF
.	TRBV7-2	TRBD1	TRBJ2-1	TGTGCCAGCAGCTTAGCAGCGGGACAGGGGGTGCACAATGAGCAGTTCTTC	CASSLAAGQGVHNEQFF
.	TRBV11-3	.	TRBJ2-1	TGTGCCAGCAGCTTAAGGGGGGTGTACAATGAGCAGTTCTTC	CASSLRGVYNEQFF
.	TRBV10-1	.	TRBJ2-2	TGCGCCAGCAGTGAGATACCGGGGATGAGGGAGCTGTTTTTT	CASSEIPGMRELFF
.	TRBV6-5	TRBD1	TRBJ2-5	TGTGCCAGTCACCGGGCAGGGGGCTTCCAAGAGACCCAGTACTTC	CASHRAGGFQETQYF
few	TRBV21-1	.	TRBJ1-1	TGTGCCAGCAGCAAATGTAGGGGTGGGGACACTGAAGCTTTCTTT	CASSKCRGGDTEAFF
.	TRBV6-2/TRBV6-3	.	TRBJ2-7	TGTGCCAGCAGTTCAGCGTCTAGCGTCTCCTACGAGCAGTACTTC	CASSSASSVSYEQYF
.	TRBV5-1	.	TRBJ2-6	TGCGCCAGCAGCTTGGCCGGCGGAAGCTCTGGGGCCAACGTCCTGACTTTC	CASSLAGGSSGANVLTF
medium-sized	TRBV7-2	TRBD2	TRBJ2-1	TGTGCCAGCAGCCAATCTAAAGCGGGAGCGGTTGAGCAGTTCTTC	CASSQSKAGAVEQFF
.	TRBV12-3/TRBV12-4	.	TRBJ1-6	TGTGCCAGCAGTTTCCAGGGGACTCTCCCCCTCCACTTT	CASSFQGTLPLHF
.	TRBV7-6	TRBD2	TRBJ2-7	TGTGCCAGCAGCTCCGGGACTAGCGGGGCCTACGAGCAGTACTTC	CASSSGTSGAYEQYF
once	TRBV18	.	TRBJ2-5	TGTGCCAGCTCACTCGGTTCCAAAGAGACCCAGTACTTC	CASSLGSKETQYF
few	TRBV21-1	.	TRBJ1-6	TGTGCCGGGAATCCGGGACACACTCTTCGCGCCTATAATTCACCCCTCCACTTT	CAGNPGHTLRAYNSPLHF
.	TRBV4-1	.	TRBJ2-1	TGCGCCAGCAGCCAAGAAGGCAACAGGCACAATGAGCAGTTCTTC	CASSQEGNRHNEQFF
.	TRBV19	.	TRBJ2-1	TGTGCCAGTAGTATATGGCGGGATTCCTACAATGAGCAGTTCTTC	CASSIWRDSYNEQFF
.	TRBV5-1	.	TRBJ1-6	TGCGCCAGCAGCTTGGGTGGGGCTGATTCACCCCTCCACTTT	CASSLGGADSPLHF
.	TRBV4-3	TRBD1	TRBJ1-2	TGCGCCAGCAGCCAAGATCAGGGGGCAGTCTATGGCTACACCTTC	CASSQDQGAVYGYTF
.	TRBV9	TRBD2	TRBJ2-3	TGTGCCAGCAGCCCCCACCTCCTAGCGGGAGATCCAGATACGCAGTATTTT	CASSPHLLAGDPDTQYF